This TCR beta chain was recorded in a study of blood T cell repertoires in COVID-19. Authors' processing steps: Amplifying reference gene primers gave estimates of nucleated cell counts. Clones were sequenced by immunoSEQ multiplex PCR, and TCRdb holds only the in-frame ones, with some missing. The D gene and trimming were derived from the DNA, and the V and J assignments and clone size from that table. Of some 260,000 clones listed, about 87% were seen once; the top ten hold approximately 10%. Germline CDR1 reads MNHEY; CDR2 reads SVGAGI. This CDR3 has 11 residues. Trimming cost V 2 bases and J 11 bases, with 9 bases left between them.

The clonotype was recovered from a woman in her seventies with COVID-19, enrolled during active disease. The sequencing input was peripheral blood. The rearrangement joins TRBV6-5 to TRBJ1-1, with no clear D. The CDR3 is CASSYPPGAFF. CDR3 nucleotides: TGTGCCAGCAGTTACCCCCCGGGGGCTTTCTTT.